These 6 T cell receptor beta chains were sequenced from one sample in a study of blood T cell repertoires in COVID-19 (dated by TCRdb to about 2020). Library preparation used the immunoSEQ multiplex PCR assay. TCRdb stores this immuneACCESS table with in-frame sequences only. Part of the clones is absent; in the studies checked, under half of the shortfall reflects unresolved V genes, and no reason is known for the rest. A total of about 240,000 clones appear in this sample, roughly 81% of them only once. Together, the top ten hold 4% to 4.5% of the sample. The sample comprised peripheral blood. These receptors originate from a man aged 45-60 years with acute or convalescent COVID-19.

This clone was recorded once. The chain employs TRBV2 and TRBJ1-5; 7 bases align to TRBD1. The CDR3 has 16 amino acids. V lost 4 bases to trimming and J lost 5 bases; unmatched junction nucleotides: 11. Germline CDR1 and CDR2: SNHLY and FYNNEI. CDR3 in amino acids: CASSVYQGEVDQPQHF. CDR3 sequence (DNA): TGTGCCAGCAGTGTGTACCAGGGGGAGGTTGATCAGCCCCAGCATTTT.

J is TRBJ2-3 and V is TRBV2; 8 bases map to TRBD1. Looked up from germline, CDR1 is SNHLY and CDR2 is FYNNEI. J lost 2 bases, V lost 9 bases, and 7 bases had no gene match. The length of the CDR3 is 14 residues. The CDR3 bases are TGTGCCAGTCAGGACAGGGCGTCCACAGATACGCAGTATTTT. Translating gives CASQDRASTDTQYF.

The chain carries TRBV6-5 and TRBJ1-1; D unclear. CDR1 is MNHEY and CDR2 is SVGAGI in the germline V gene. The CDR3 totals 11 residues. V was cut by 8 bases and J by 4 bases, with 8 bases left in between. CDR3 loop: CASFGLTEAFF. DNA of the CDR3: TGTGCCAGCTTTGGGCTCACTGAAGCTTTCTTT.

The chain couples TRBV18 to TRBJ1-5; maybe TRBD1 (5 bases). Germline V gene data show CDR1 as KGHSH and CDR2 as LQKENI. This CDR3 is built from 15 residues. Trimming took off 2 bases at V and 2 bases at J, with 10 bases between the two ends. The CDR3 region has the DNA TGTGCCAGCTCACCATCCCAGGGCCGCAATCAGCCCCAGCATTTT. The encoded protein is CASSPSQGRNQPQHF.

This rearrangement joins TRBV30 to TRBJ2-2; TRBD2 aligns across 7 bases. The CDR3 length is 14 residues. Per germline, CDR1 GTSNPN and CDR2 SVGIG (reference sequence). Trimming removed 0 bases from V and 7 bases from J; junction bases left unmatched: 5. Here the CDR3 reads CAWSVVGRDGELFF. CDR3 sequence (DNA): TGTGCCTGGAGTGTCGTGGGGAGGGACGGGGAGCTGTTTTTT.

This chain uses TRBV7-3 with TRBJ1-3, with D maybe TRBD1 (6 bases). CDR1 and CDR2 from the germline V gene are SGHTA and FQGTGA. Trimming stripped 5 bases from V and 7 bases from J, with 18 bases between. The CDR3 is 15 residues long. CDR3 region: CASSLQGSKGNTIYF. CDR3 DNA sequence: TGTGCCAGCAGCCTACAGGGAAGTAAGGGGAACACCATATATTTT.